The 2 T cell receptor beta chains given below trace back to one sample, sequenced in a study of shared clonotypes between healthy human individuals. Clones were sequenced by immunoSEQ multiplex PCR, and TCRdb holds only the in-frame ones, with some missing. In the table there are roughly 2,300,000 clones, around 90% of which are singletons. Sequenced sample: naive CD4+ T cells from PBMCs. Subset in this sample: CD45RA+ positively selected. The receptors stem from a man aged 18 to 30 in good health. Some clones in this sample may be carry-over from other donors' samples.

The chain recombines TRBV28 with TRBJ1-5; 8 nucleotides match TRBD1. Trimming removed 5 bases from V and 5 bases from J; junction bases left unmatched: 8. From germline, CDR1 is MDHEN and CDR2 SYDVKM. The CDR3 covers 15 residues. The CDR3: CASSLRDRSDQPQHF. In DNA form, the CDR3 reads TGTGCCAGCAGTCTCCGGGACAGGTCCGATCAGCCCCAGCATTTT.

The chain employs TRBV7-3 and TRBJ1-1; a possible D gene is TRBD1 (5 bases). This CDR3 has 16 residues. V gave up 1 base and J gave up 0 bases, with 12 bases separating them. CDR1 is SGHTA, CDR2 FQGTGA, per germline. The CDR3 sequence is CASSLMGRNLNTEAFF. Written as DNA, the CDR3 is TGTGCCAGCAGCTTAATGGGGCGCAACCTGAACACTGAAGCTTTCTTT.